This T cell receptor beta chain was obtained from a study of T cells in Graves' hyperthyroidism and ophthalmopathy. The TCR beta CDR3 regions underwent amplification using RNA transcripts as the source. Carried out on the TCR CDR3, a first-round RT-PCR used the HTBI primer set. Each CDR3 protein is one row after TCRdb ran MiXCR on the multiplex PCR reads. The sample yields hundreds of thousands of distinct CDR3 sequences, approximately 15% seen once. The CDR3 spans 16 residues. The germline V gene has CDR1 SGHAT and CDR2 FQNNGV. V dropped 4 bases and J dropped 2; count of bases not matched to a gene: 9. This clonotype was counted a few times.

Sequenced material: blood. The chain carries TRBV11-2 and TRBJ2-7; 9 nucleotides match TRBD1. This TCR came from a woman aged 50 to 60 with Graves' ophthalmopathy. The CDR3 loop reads CASSSGQGMGTYEQYF. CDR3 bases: TGTGCCAGCAGCTCAGGACAGGGGATGGGCACCTACGAGCAGTACTTC.